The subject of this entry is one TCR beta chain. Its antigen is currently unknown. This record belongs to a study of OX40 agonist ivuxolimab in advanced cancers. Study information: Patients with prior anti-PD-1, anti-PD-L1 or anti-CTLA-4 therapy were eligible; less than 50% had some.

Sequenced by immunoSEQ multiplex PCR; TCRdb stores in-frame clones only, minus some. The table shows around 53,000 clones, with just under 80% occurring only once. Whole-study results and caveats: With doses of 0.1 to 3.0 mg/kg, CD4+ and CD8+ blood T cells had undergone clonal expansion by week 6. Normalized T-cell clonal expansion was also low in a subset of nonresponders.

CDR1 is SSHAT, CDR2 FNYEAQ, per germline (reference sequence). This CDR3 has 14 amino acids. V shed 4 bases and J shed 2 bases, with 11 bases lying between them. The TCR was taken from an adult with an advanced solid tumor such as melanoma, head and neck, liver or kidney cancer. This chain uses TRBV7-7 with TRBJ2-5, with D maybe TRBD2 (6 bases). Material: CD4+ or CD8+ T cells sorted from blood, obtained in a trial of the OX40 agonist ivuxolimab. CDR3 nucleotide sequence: TGTGCCAGCAGCTCAACGGGACTTCAAGAGACCCAGTACTTC. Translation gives CASSSTGLQETQYF.